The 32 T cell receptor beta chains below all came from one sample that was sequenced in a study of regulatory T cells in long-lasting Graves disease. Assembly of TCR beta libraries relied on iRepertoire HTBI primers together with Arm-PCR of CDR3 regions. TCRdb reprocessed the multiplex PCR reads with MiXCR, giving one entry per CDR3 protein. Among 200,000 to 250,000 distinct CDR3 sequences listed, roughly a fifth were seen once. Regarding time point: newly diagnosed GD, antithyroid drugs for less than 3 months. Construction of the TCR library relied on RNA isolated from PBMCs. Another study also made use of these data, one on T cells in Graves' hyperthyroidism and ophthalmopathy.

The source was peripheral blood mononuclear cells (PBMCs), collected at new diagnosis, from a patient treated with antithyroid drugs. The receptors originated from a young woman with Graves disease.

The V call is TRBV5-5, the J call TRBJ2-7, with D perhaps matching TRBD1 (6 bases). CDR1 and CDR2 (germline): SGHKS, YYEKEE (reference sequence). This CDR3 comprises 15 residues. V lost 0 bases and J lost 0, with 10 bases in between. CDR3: CASSLGQGISYEQYF. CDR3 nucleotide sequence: TGTGCCAGCAGCTTGGGGCAGGGGATCTCCTACGAGCAGTACTTC.

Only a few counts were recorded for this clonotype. The CDR3 sequence is CASSRIASTDTQYF. CDR3 DNA sequence: TGTGCCAGCAGCCGCATCGCTAGCACAGATACGCAGTATTTT. The chain uses TRBV6-1 and TRBJ2-3, with D unresolved. The CDR3 is 14 residues long. Between the trimmed V and J ends, which lost 6 bases and 0 bases, there was a span of 10 bases. CDR1 and CDR2 from the germline V gene are MNHNS and SASEGT.

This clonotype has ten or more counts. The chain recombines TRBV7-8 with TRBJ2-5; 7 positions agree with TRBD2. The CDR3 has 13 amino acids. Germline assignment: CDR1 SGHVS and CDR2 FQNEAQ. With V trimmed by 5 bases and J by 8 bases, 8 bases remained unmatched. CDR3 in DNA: TGTGCCAGCAGCCCGACTAGCTCGAGCACCCAGTACTTC. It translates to CASSPTSSSTQYF.

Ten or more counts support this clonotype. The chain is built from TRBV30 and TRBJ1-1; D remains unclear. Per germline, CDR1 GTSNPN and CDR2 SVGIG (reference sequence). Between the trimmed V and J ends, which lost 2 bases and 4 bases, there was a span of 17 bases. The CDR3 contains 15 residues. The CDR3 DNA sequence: TGTGCCTGGAGTCCCTGGGGAGGGATAGGCACTGAAGCTTTCTTT. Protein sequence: CAWSPWGGIGTEAFF.

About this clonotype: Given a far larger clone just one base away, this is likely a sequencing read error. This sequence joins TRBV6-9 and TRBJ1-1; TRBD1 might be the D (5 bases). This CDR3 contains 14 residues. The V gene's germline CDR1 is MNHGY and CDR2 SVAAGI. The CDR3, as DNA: TGTGCCGGCAGTTCGAATCAGGGGAACACTGAAGCTTTCTTT. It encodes CAGSSNQGNTEAFF.

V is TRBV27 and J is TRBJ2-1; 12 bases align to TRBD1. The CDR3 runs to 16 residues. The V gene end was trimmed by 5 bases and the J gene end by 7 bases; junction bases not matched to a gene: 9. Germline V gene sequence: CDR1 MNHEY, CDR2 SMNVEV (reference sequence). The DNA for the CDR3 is TGTGCCAGCAGTGGAGGGACAGGGGGCGAGGGAAATGAGCAGTTCTTC. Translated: CASSGGTGGEGNEQFF.

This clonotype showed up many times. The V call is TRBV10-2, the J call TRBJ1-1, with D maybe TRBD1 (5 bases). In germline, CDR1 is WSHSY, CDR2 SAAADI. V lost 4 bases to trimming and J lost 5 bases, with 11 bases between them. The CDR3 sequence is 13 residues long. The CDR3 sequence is CASSVGGMTEAFF. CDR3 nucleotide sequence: TGCGCCAGCAGTGTTGGGGGAATGACTGAAGCTTTCTTT.

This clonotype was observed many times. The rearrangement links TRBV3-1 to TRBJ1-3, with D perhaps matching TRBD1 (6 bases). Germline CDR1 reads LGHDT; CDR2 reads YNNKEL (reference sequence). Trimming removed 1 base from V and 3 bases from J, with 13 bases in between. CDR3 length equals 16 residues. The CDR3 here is CASSQGGGLLGNTIYF. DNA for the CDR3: TGTGCCAGCAGCCAAGGAGGGGGGTTGCTTGGAAACACCATATATTTT.

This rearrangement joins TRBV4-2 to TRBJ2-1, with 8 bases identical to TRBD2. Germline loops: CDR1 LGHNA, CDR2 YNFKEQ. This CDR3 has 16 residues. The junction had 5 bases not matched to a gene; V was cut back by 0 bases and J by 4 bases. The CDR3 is CASSQDRREAYNEQFF. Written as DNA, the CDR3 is TGTGCCAGCAGCCAAGACCGGCGGGAGGCTTACAATGAGCAGTTCTTC.

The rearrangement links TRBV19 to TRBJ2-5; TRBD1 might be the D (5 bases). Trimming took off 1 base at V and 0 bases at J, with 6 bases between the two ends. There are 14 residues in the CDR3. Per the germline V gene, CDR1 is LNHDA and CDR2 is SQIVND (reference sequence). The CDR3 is CASSIAGYQETQYF. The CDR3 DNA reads TGTGCCAGTAGTATAGCAGGGTACCAAGAGACCCAGTACTTC.

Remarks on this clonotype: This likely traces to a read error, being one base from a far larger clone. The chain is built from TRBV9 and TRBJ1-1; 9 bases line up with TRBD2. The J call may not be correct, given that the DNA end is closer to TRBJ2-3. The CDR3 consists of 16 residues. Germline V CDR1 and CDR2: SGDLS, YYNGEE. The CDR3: CASGTPWAGGPHTQYF. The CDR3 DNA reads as TGTGCCAGCGGCACCCCCTGGGCGGGAGGGCCCCATACGCAGTATTTT.

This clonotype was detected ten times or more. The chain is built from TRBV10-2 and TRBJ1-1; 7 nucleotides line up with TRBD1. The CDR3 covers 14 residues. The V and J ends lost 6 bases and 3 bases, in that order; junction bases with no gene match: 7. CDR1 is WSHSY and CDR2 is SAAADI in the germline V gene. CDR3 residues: CASSRDRAHTEAFF. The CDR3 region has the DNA TGCGCCAGCAGCAGGGACAGAGCTCACACTGAAGCTTTCTTT.

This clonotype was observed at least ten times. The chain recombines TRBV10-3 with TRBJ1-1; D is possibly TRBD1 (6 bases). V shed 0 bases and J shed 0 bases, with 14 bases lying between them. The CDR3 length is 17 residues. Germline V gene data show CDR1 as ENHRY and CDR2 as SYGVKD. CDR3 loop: CAISESGREGVNTEAFF. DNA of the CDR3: TGTGCCATCAGTGAGTCGGGCAGGGAGGGGGTGAACACTGAAGCTTTCTTT.

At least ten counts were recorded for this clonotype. CDR3 nucleotide sequence: TGTGCCATCAGGGAACAGGGTAATCAGCCCCAGCATTTT. The encoded protein is CAIREQGNQPQHF. This chain links TRBV10-3 with TRBJ1-5; D perhaps matches TRBD1 (6 bases). The CDR3 has 13 residues. The germline V gene encodes CDR1 ENHRY and CDR2 SYGVKD. V was pared by 6 bases and J by 4 bases, with 10 bases between.

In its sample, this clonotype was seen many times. CDR3 region: CASSLAGGGREQFF. The CDR3 DNA reads as TGTGCCAGCAGTTTAGCGGGAGGGGGGAGGGAGCAGTTCTTC. This chain connects TRBV12-3 or TRBV12-4 to TRBJ2-1; perhaps TRBD2 as D (7 bases). V lost 0 bases to trimming and J lost 10 bases, with 13 bases between them. The CDR3 consists of 14 residues.

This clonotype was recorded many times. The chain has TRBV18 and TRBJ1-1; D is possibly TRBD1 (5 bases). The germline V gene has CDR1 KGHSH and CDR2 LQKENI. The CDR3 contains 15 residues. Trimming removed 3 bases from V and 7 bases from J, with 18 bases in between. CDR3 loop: CASSPPNGGKGEAFF. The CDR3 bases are TGTGCCAGCTCACCGCCAAATGGGGGGAAGGGTGAAGCTTTCTTT.

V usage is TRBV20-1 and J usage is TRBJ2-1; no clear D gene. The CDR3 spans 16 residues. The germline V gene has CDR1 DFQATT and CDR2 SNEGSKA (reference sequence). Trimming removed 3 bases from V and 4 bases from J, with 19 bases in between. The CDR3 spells CSAREPLVFPYNEQFF. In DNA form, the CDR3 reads TGCAGTGCTAGGGAACCCCTGGTATTCCCGTACAATGAGCAGTTCTTC.

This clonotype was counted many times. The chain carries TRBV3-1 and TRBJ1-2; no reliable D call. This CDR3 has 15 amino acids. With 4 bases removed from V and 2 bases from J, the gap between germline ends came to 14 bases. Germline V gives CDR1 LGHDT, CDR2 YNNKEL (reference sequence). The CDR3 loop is CASSPTHKANYGYTF. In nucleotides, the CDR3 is TGTGCCAGCAGCCCGACCCACAAGGCGAACTATGGCTACACCTTC.

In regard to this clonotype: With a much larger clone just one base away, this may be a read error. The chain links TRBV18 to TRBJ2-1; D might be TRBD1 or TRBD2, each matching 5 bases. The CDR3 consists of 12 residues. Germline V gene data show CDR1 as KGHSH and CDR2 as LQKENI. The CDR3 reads CANSRDRVQKFF. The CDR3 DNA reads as TGTGCCAACTCACGGGACCGTGTCCAGAAGTTCTTC.

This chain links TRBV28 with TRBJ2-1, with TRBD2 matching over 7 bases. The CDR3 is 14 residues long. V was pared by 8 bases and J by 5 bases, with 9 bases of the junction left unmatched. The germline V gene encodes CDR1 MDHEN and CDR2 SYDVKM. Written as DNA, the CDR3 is TGTGCCAGCTGCGTCCTAGCGGCCAACAATGAGCAGTTCTTC. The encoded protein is CASCVLAANNEQFF.

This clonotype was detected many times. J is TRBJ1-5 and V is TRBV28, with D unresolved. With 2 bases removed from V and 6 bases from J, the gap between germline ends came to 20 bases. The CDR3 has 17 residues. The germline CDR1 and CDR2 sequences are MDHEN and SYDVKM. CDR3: CASSLNRVGVVGQPQHF. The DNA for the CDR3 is TGTGCCAGCAGTTTAAATAGGGTCGGCGTGGTCGGTCAGCCCCAGCATTTT.

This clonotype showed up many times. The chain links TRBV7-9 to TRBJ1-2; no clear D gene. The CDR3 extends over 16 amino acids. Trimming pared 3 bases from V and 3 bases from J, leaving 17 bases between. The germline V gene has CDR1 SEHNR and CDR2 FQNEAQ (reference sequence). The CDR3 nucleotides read TGTGCCAGCAGCTTGAGGATCACGAACCCAGACTATGGCTACACCTTC. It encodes CASSLRITNPDYGYTF.

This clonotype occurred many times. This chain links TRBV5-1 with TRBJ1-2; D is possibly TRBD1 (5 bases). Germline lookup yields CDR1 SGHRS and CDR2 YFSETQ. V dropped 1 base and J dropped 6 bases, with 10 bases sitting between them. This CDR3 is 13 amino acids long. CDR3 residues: CASSLSGLDGYTF. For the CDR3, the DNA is TGCGCCAGCAGCTTGTCAGGGCTGGATGGCTACACCTTC. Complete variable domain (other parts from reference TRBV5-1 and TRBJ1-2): KAGVTQTPRYLIKTRGQQVTLSCSPISGHRSVSWYQQTPGQGLQFLFEYFSETQRNKGNFPGRFSGRQFSNSRSEMNVSTLELGDSALYLCASSLSGLDGYTFGSGTRLTVV.

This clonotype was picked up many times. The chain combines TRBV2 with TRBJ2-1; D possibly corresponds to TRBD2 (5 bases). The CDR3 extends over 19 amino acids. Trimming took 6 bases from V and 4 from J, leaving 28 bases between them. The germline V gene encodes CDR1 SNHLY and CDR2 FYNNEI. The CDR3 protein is CASSGGRATGVMGYNEQFF. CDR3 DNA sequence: TGTGCCAGCAGCGGAGGCCGGGCGACCGGGGTTATGGGATACAATGAGCAGTTCTTC.

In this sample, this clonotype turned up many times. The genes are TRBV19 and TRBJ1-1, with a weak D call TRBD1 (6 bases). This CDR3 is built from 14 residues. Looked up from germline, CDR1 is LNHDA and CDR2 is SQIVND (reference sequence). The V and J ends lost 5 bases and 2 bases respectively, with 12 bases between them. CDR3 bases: TGTGCCAGTAGTCCCGACAGGCCCAACACTGAAGCTTTCTTT. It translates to CASSPDRPNTEAFF.

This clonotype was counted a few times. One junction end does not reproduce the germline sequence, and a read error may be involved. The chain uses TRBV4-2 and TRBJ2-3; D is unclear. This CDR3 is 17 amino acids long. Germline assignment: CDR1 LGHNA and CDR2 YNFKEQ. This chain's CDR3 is CASSQELLFHRTDTQYF. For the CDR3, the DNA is TGTGCCAGCAGCCAAGAGTTGCTCTTCCATCGCACAGATACACAGTATTTT.

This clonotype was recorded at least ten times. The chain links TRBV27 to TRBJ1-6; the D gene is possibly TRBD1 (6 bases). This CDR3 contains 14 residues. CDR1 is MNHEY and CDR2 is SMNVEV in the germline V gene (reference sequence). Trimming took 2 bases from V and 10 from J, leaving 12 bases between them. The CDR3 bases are TGTGCCAGCAGTTTAGGGGGGCAACGATCACCCCTCCACTTT. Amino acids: CASSLGGQRSPLHF.

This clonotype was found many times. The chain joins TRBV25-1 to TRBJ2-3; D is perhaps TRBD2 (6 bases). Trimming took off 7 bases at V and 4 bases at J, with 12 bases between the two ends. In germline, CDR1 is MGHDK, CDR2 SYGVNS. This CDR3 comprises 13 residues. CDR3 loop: CASTPTGADTQYF. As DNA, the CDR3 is TGTGCCAGCACCCCCACGGGGGCAGATACGCAGTATTTT.

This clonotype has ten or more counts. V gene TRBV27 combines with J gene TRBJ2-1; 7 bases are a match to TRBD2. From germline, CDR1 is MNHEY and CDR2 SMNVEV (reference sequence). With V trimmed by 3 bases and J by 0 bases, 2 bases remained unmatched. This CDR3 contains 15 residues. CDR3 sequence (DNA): TGTGCCAGCAGTTTGCTAGCGGTCTCCTACAATGAGCAGTTCTTC. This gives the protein CASSLLAVSYNEQFF.

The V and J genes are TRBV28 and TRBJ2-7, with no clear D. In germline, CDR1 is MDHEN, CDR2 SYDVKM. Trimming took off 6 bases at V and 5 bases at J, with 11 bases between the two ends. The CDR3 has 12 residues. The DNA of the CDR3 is TGTGCCAGCAGGCTGGGGTCTCACGAGCAGTACTTC. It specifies CASRLGSHEQYF. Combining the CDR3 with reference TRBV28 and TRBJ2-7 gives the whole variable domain DVKVTQSSRYLVKRTGEKVFLECVQDMDHENMFWYRQDPGLGLRLIYFSYDVKMKEKGDIPEGYSVSREKKERFSLILESASTNQTSMYLCASRLGSHEQYFGPGTRLTVT.

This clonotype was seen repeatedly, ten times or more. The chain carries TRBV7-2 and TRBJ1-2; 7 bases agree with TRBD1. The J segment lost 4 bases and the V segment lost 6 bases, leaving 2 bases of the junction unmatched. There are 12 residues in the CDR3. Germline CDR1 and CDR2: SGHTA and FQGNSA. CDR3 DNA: TGTGCCAGCAGTTCAGGGGGCTATGGCTACACCTTC. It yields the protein CASSSGGYGYTF.

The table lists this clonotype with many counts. The CDR3 DNA is TGTGCCAGCGATAGGAGGGGGTACGAGCAGTACTTC. Encoded protein: CASDRRGYEQYF. The rearrangement uses TRBV2 and TRBJ2-7, with D perhaps TRBD1 or TRBD2 (6 bases each). The V end lost 8 bases, the J end lost 4 bases, and 12 bases lay between the germline ends. The CDR3 runs to 12 residues. The germline CDR1 and CDR2 sequences are SNHLY and FYNNEI.